These 9 T cell receptor beta chains share one sample of origin, sequenced in a study of T-cell reconstitution after alpha-beta-depleted transplantation in children. It was with unique molecular identifiers that the TCRbeta library was prepared. TCRdb independently ran MiXCR on the PCR reads; one entry per CDR3 protein. The data show 200,000 to 250,000 distinct CDR3 sequences, 6.6% seen once. The sequencing here drew on PBMCs, taken before TCRalphabeta/CD19-depleted stem cell transplant. The source is a boy aged 2 to 9 with acute lymphoblastic leukemia, due to receive a stem cell transplant.

The table lists this clonotype with a few counts. J is TRBJ1-3 and V is TRBV5-1, with TRBD1 as a possible D gene (5 bases). V was shortened by 5 bases and J by 2 bases, with 14 bases between the two germline ends. The CDR3 has 15 amino acids. Looked up from germline, CDR1 is SGHRS and CDR2 is YFSETQ. Written as DNA, the CDR3 is TGCGCCAGCAGGAAATCCCGGGACGCTGGAAACACCATATATTTT. Its protein product is CASRKSRDAGNTIYF.

V gene TRBV7-9 combines with J gene TRBJ1-1; D remains unclear. Looked up from germline, CDR1 is SEHNR and CDR2 is FQNEAQ (reference sequence). The V end lost 5 bases, the J end lost 8 bases, and 9 bases lay between the germline ends. The CDR3 totals 11 residues. As DNA, the CDR3 is TGTGCCAGCAGCCCCCGAAGGGAAGCTTTCTTT. It is translated as CASSPRREAFF.

This clonotype was seen a few times. The chain employs TRBV6-5 and TRBJ1-1, with TRBD1 matching over 7 bases. The junction had 11 bases not matched to a gene; V was cut back by 0 bases and J by 7 bases. Germline-derived CDR1 and CDR2 are MNHEY and SVGAGI. This CDR3 has 16 amino acids. The CDR3 region is CASSYSKPTQGYEAFF. The CDR3 DNA reads TGTGCCAGCAGTTACTCGAAGCCGACACAGGGGTATGAAGCTTTCTTT.

This chain links TRBV6-2 or TRBV6-3 with TRBJ2-5; tentatively, D is TRBD2 (5 bases). The CDR3 contains 11 residues. The V and J ends lost 6 bases and 11 bases respectively, with 13 bases between them. CDR1 is MNHEY and CDR2 is SVGEGT in the germline V gene. CDR3 amino acids: CASSQNRGQYF. The CDR3 nucleotides read TGTGCCAGCAGCCAAAACCGGGGACAGTACTTC.

This clonotype was found many times. V is TRBV20-1 and J is TRBJ2-3; D could derive from TRBD1 or TRBD2 (6 bases each). Germline V lookup: CDR1 DFQATT, CDR2 SNEGSKA (reference sequence). Trimming removed 3 bases from V and 2 bases from J, with 12 bases in between. CDR3 length: 14 amino acids. In nucleotides, the CDR3 is TGCAGTGCTAGCGGGGGCAGCTTCACAGATACGCAGTATTTT. Encoded protein: CSASGGSFTDTQYF.

This clonotype was seen only a few times. The CDR3 loop reads CSARTALADTQYF. In DNA form, the CDR3 reads TGCAGTGCTAGGACGGCTTTGGCAGATACGCAGTATTTT. The chain is built from TRBV20-1 and TRBJ2-3; D is unclear. Trimming pared 3 bases from V and 4 bases from J, leaving 11 bases between. Germline lookup yields CDR1 DFQATT and CDR2 SNEGSKA (reference sequence). The CDR3 is 13 amino acids.

This clonotype was seen at least ten times. The chain links TRBV6-2 or TRBV6-3 to TRBJ2-7; tentatively, D is TRBD1 (6 bases). The CDR3 has 14 residues. CDR1 and CDR2 from the germline V gene are MNHEY and SVGEGT. Trimming removed 6 bases from V and 2 bases from J, with 14 bases in between. CDR3 coding DNA: TGTGCCAGCAGACTGACAGGTTTAACCTACGAGCAGTACTTC. Encoded protein: CASRLTGLTYEQYF.

A few counts support this clonotype. This sequence joins TRBV4-3 and TRBJ2-2; 15 nucleotides agree with TRBD2. CDR3 length: 17 residues. CDR1 and CDR2 (germline): LGHNA, YSLEER. The J segment lost 6 bases and the V segment lost 3 bases, leaving 5 bases of the junction unmatched. In DNA, the CDR3 is TGCGCCAGCAGCCACTCCGGGACTAGCGGGAGGCCCGGGGAGCTGTTTTTT. Residues: CASSHSGTSGRPGELFF.

This clonotype was recorded many times. The chain recombines TRBV11-2 with TRBJ2-7; D is undetermined. Germline CDR1 is SGHAT and CDR2 is FQNNGV. The CDR3 is 12 residues long. The V end was cut by 4 bases, the J end by 6 bases, with 10 bases between. The DNA of the CDR3 is TGTGCCAGCAGCTCCATGGGGTTCGAGCAGTACTTC. Residues: CASSSMGFEQYF.